Below are 8 T cell receptor beta chains sequenced from a single sample in a study of PD-1 blockade in classical Hodgkin lymphoma. Produced via immunoSEQ multiplex PCR; TCRdb's table is partial and in-frame only. The sample has around 31,000 clones; around 92% are singletons. As for time point: newly diagnosed, previously untreated cHL patient sample. Thawed PBMCs were the source of CD4+ T cells, purified by magnetic negative selection. The specimen was CD4+ T cells from blood. The source is a human donor with classical Hodgkin lymphoma.

V and J are TRBV11-2 and TRBJ2-7; possible D gene TRBD2, 5 bases. The CDR3 has 17 residues. Germline V gene sequence: CDR1 SGHAT, CDR2 FQNNGV. The V end was cut by 2 bases, the J end by 4 bases, with 21 bases between. CDR3 sequence: CASSLRVREGRSYEQYF. In DNA, the CDR3 is TGTGCCAGCAGCTTAAGAGTTCGAGAGGGCCGAAGTTACGAGCAGTACTTC.

The DNA of the CDR3 is TGTGCCAGCATGGTTAGCGGGGGAAACACCGGGGAGCTGTTTTTT. Protein product: CASMVSGGNTGELFF. This chain joins TRBV6-5 and TRBJ2-2, with 9 nucleotides matching TRBD2. Looked up from germline, CDR1 is MNHEY and CDR2 is SVGAGI. This CDR3 is 15 amino acids long. Losses at the gene ends were 7 bases for V and 2 bases for J; bases not matched to a gene: 5.

The chain employs TRBV2 and TRBJ2-5, with D perhaps matching TRBD2 (5 bases). V was shortened by 7 bases and J by 4 bases, with 16 bases between the two germline ends. This CDR3 has 14 amino acids. Germline V gene data show CDR1 as SNHLY and CDR2 as FYNNEI. The CDR3 is CASTYRGLGETQYF. For the CDR3, the DNA is TGTGCCAGCACCTACCGGGGTTTGGGAGAGACCCAGTACTTC.

V and J are TRBV18 and TRBJ2-4; 10 nucleotides match TRBD2. CDR3 length: 19 amino acids. V shed 0 bases and J 3 bases; nucleotides not matched to a gene: 11. CDR1 KGHSH and CDR2 LQKENI come from the germline V gene. CDR3 residues: CASSPPASGRSVDKNIQYF. For the CDR3, the DNA is TGTGCCAGCTCACCACCAGCTAGCGGGAGAAGTGTGGACAAAAACATTCAGTACTTC.

The V gene is TRBV14, the J gene TRBJ2-7; D assignment may be TRBD1 or TRBD2 (5 bases each). The CDR3 consists of 13 residues. The ends were cut back, 1 base at V and 7 bases at J, with 11 bases in the middle. CDR1 is SGHDN, CDR2 FVKESK, per germline. CDR3 sequence: CASSQGGWGEQYF. In DNA form, the CDR3 reads TGTGCCAGCAGCCAAGGTGGATGGGGGGAGCAGTACTTC.

V usage is TRBV30 and J usage is TRBJ2-2; possible D gene TRBD2, 5 bases. Trimming cost V 4 bases and J 6 bases, with 15 bases left between them. This CDR3 is 14 amino acids long. Germline values: CDR1 GTSNPN, CDR2 SVGIG (reference sequence). CDR3 sequence reads: CAWTAVEIAGELFF. Written as DNA, the CDR3 is TGTGCCTGGACAGCGGTGGAGATTGCCGGGGAGCTGTTTTTT. Together with reference TRBV30 and TRBJ2-2, the CDR3 gives the full variable domain: SQTIHQWPATLVQPVGSPLSLECTVEGTSNPNLYWYRQAAGRGLQLLFYSVGIGQISSEVPQNLSASRPQDRQFILSSKKLLLSDSGFYLCAWTAVEIAGELFFGEGSRLTVL.

The genes are TRBV11-2 and TRBJ2-7, with TRBD2 matching over 14 bases. The CDR3 contains 17 residues. The V gene's germline CDR1 is SGHAT and CDR2 FQNNGV. After removal of 7 bases from V and 3 bases from J, the junction contained 11 bases not matched to a gene. The CDR3 coding sequence is TGTGCCAGCACCCCACGTCCGGGACTAGCGGGAGTCTACGAGCAGTACTTC. It encodes CASTPRPGLAGVYEQYF.

The chain recombines TRBV28 with TRBJ2-1; 8 positions agree with TRBD1. The trim removed 5 bases at V and 8 bases at J, leaving 2 bases unmatched. This CDR3 spans 12 amino acids. Germline CDR1 MDHEN, CDR2 SYDVKM. Written as DNA, the CDR3 is TGTGCCAGCAGTCACAGGGGGGATGAGCAGTTCTTC. Translated: CASSHRGDEQFF.